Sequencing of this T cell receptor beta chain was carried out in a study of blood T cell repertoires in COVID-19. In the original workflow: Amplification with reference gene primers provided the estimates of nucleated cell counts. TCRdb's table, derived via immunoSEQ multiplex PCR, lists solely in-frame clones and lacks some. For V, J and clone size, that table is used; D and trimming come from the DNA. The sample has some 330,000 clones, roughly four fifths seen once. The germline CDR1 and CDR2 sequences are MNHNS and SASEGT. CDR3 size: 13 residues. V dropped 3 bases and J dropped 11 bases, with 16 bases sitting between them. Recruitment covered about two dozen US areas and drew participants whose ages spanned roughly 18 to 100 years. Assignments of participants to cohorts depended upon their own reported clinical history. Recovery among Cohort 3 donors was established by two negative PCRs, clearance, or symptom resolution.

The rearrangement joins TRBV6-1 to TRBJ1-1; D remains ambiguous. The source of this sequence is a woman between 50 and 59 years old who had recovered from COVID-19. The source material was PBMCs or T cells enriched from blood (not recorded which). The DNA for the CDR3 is TGTGCCAGCAGTGATATTCCGGGTTTATTTGCTTTCTTT. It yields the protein CASSDIPGLFAFF.